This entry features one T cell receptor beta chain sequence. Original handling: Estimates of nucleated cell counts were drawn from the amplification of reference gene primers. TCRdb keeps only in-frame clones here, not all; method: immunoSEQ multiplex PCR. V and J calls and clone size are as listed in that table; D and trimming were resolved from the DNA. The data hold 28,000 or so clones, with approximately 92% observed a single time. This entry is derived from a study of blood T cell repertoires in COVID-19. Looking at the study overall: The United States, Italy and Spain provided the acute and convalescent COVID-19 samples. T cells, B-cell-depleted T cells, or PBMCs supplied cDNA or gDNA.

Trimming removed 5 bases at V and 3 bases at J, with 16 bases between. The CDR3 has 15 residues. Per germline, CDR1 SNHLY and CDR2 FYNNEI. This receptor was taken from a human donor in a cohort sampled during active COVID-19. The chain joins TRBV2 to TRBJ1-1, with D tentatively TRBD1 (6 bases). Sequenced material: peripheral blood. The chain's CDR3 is CASSHEQGRDTEAFF. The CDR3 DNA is TGTGCCAGCAGTCACGAACAGGGAAGAGACACTGAAGCTTTCTTT. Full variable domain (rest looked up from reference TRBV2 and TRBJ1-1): EPEVTQTPSHQVTQMGQEVILRCVPISNHLYFYWYRQILGQKVEFLVSFYNNEISEKSEIFDDQFSVERPDGSNFTLKIRSTKLEDSAMYFCASSHEQGRDTEAFFGQGTRLTVV.